This TCR beta chain was sequenced for a study of blood T cell repertoires in COVID-19. As for the study in general: Some COVID-19 samples were acute and others convalescent; all came from the United States, Italy and Spain.

V was pared by 0 bases and J by 3 bases, with 9 bases between. The germline gives CDR1 LGHNA, CDR2 YNFKEQ. This CDR3 is built from 15 residues. Data came from immunoSEQ multiplex PCR; TCRdb stores just in-frame clones and leaves some out. This sample has 50,000 to 70,000 clones, with roughly 80% found just once. The sample consisted of peripheral blood. The chain employs TRBV4-2 and TRBJ1-5; no clear D. The clonotype comes from a man aged 60 to 75 with acute or convalescent COVID-19. In DNA form, the CDR3 reads TGTGCCAGCAGCCAAGATTCAACAGACAATCAGCCCCAGCATTTT. It codes for CASSQDSTDNQPQHF.